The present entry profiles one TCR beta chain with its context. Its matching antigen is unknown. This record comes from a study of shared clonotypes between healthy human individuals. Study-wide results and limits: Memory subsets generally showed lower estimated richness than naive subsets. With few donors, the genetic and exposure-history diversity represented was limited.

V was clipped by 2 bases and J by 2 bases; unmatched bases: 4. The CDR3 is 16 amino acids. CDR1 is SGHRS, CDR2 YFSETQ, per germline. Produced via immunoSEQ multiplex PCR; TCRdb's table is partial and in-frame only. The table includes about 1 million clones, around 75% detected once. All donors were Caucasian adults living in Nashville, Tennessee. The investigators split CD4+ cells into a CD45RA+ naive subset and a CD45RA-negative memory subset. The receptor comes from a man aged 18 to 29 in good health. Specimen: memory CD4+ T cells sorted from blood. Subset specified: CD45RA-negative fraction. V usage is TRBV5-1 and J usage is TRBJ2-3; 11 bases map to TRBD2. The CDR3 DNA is TGCGCCAGCAGCTTTATAGCGGGAGGGCTCACAGATACGCAGTATTTT. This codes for CASSFIAGGLTDTQYF.